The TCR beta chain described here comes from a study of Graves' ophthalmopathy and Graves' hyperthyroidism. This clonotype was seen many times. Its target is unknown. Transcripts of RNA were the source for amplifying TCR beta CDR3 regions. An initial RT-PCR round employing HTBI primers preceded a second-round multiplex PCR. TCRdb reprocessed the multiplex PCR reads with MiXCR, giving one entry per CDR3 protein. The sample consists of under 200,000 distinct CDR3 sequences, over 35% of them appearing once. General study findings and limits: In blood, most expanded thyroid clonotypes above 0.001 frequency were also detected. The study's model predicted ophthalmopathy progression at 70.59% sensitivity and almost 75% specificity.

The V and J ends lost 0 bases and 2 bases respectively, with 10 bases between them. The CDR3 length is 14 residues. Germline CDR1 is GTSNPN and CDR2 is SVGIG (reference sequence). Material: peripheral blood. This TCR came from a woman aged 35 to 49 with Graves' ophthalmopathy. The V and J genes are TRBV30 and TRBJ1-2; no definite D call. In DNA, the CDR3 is TGTGCCTGGAGTGTGGTTGGTGGGAACTATGGCTACACCTTC. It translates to CAWSVVGGNYGYTF.